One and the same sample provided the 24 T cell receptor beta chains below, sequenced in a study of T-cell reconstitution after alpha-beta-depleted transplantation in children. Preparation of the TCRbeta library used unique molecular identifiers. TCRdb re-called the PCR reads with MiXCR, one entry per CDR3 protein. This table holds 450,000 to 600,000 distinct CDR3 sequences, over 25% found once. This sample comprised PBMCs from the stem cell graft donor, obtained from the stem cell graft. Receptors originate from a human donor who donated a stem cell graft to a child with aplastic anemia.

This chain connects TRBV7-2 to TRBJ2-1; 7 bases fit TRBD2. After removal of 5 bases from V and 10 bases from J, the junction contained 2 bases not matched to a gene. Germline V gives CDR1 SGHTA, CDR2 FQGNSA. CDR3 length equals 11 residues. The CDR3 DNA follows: TGTGCCAGCAGCGAACTAGCGGAGCAGTTCTTC. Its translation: CASSELAEQFF.

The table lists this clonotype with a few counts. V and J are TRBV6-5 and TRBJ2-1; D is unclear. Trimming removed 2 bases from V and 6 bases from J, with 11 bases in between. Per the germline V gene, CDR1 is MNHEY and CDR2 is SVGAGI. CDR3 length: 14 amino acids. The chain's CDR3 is CASSYLFMSNEQFF. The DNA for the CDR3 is TGTGCCAGCAGTTACCTTTTCATGAGCAATGAGCAGTTCTTC.

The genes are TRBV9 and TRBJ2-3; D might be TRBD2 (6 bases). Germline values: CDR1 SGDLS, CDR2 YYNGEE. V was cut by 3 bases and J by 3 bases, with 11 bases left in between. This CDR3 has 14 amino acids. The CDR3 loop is CASSAGLPTDTQYF. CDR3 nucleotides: TGTGCCAGCAGCGCGGGACTTCCAACAGATACGCAGTATTTT.

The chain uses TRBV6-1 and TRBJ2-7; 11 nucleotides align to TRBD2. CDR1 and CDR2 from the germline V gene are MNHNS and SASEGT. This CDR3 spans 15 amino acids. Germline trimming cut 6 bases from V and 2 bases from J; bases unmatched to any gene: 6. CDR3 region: CASRAGLADPYEQYF. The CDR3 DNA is TGTGCCAGCAGGGCGGGACTAGCGGATCCCTACGAGCAGTACTTC.

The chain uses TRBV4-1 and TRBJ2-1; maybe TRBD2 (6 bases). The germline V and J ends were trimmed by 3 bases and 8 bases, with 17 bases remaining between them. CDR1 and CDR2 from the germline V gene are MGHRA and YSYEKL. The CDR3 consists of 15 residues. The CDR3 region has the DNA TGCGCCAGCAGCCAGGAACCCCGAGGAGGGTATGAGCAGTTCTTC. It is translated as CASSQEPRGGYEQFF.

CDR3 nucleotides: TGCGCCAGCAGCAAGGAGGCAGCTAGCACAGATACGCAGTATTTT. Amino acids: CASSKEAASTDTQYF. The chain couples TRBV5-1 to TRBJ2-3, with D possibly being TRBD2 (5 bases). V dropped 4 bases and J dropped 0 bases, with 12 bases sitting between them. Germline V gives CDR1 SGHRS, CDR2 YFSETQ. This CDR3 region has 15 residues.

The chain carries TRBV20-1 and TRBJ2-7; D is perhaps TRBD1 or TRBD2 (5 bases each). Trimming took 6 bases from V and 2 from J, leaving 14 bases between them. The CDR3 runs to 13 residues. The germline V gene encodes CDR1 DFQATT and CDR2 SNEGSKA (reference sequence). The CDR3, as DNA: TGCAGTGCAAGTGCCGGGACCCCCTACGAGCAGTACTTC. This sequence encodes CSASAGTPYEQYF.

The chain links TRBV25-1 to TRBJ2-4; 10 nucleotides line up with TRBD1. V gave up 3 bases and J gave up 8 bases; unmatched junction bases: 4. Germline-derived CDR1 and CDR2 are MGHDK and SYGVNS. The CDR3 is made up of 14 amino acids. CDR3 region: CASSEGQGRHIQYF. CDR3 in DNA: TGTGCCAGCAGTGAGGGACAGGGGAGACACATTCAGTACTTC.

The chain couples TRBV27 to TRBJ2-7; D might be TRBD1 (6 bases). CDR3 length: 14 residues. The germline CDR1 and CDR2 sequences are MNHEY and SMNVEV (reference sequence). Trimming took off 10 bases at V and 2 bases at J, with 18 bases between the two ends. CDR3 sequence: CATSWGQGTYEQYF. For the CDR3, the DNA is TGTGCCACCTCTTGGGGGCAGGGAACCTACGAGCAGTACTTC.

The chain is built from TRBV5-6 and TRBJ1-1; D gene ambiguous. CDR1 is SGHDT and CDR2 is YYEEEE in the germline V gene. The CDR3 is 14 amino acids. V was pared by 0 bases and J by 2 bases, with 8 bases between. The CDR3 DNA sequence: TGTGCCAGCAGCTTGGTGCCCACAAACACTGAAGCTTTCTTT. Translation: CASSLVPTNTEAFF.

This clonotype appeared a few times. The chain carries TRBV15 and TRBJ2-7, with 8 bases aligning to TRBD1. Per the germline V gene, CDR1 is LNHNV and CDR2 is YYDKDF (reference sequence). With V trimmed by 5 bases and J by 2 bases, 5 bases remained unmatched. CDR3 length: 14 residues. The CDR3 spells CATSEHRGAYEQYF. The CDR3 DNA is TGTGCCACCAGCGAACACAGGGGGGCCTACGAGCAGTACTTC.

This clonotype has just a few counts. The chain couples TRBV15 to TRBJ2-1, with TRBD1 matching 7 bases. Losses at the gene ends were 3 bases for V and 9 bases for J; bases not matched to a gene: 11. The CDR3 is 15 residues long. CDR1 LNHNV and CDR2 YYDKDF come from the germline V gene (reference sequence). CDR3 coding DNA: TGTGCCACCAGCAGTGACAGGGATCCCCGAGGTGAGCAGTTCTTC. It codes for CATSSDRDPRGEQFF.

The CDR3: CASSLQTDGYGYTF. The CDR3, as DNA: TGTGCCAGCAGTCTCCAGACAGACGGCTATGGCTACACCTTC. V usage is TRBV27 and J usage is TRBJ1-2; maybe TRBD1 (5 bases). Looked up from germline, CDR1 is MNHEY and CDR2 is SMNVEV (reference sequence). CDR3 length: 14 residues. Trimming took 5 bases from V and 4 from J, leaving 14 bases between them.

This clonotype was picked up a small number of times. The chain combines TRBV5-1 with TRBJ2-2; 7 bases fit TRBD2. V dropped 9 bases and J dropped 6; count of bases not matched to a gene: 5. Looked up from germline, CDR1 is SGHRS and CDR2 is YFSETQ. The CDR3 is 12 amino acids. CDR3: CATPGGSGELFF. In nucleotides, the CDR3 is TGCGCCACCCCGGGGGGTTCCGGGGAGCTGTTTTTT.

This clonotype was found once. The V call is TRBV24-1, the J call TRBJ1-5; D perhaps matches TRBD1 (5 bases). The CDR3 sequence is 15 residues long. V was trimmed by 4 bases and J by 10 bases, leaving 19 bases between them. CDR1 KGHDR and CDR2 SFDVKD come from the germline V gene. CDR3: CATSDHRTGDEPQHF. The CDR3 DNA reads TGTGCCACCAGTGACCATCGGACGGGGGATGAACCCCAGCATTTT.

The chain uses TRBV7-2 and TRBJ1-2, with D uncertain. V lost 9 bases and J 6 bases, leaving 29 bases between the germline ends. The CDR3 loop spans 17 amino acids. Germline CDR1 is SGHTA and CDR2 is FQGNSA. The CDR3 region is CASRLGNSLINRDGYTF. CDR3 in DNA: TGTGCCAGTCGTCTTGGGAACAGCCTGATAAACCGTGATGGCTACACCTTC.

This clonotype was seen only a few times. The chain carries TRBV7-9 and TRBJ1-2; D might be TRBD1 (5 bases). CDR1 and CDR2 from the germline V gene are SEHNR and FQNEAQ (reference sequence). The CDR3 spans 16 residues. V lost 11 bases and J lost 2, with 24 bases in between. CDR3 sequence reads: CAGGVSVGSGNYGYTF. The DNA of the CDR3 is TGTGCCGGAGGGGTATCGGTTGGATCAGGGAACTATGGCTACACCTTC.

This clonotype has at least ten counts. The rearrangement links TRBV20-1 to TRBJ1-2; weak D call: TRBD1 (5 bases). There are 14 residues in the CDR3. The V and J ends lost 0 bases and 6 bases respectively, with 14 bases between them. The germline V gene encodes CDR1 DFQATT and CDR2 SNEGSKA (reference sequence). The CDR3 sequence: CSARDLFGGDGYTF. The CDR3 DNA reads TGCAGTGCTAGAGATCTGTTTGGGGGAGATGGCTACACCTTC.

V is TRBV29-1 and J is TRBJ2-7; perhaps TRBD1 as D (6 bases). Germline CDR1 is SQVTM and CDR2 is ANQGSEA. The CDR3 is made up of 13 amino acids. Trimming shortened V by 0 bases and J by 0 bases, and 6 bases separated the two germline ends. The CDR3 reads CSVEETGSYEQYF. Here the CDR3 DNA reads TGCAGCGTTGAAGAGACAGGCTCCTACGAGCAGTACTTC.

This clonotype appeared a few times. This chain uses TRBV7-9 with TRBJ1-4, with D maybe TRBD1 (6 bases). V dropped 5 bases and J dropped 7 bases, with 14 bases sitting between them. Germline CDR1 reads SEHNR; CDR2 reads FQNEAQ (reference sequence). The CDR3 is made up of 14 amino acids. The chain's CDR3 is CASSPQGTLEKLFF. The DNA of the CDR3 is TGTGCCAGCAGCCCACAGGGTACTCTTGAAAAACTGTTTTTT.

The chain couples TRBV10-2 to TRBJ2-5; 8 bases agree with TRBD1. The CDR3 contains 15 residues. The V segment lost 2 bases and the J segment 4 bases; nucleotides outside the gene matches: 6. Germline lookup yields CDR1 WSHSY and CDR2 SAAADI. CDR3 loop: CASSERQGALETQYF. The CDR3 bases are TGCGCCAGCAGTGAGCGCCAGGGGGCTTTAGAGACCCAGTACTTC.

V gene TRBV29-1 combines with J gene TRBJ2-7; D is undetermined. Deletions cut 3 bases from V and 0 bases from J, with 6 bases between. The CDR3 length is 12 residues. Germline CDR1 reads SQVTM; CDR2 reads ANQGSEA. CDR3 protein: CSVETDSYEQYV. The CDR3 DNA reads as TGCAGCGTTGAGACGGACTCCTACGAGCAGTACGTC.

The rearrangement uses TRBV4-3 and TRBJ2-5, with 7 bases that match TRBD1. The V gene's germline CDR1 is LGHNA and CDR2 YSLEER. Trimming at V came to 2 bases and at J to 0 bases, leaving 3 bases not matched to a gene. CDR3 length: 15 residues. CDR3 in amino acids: CASSQSQGYQETQYF. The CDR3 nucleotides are TGCGCCAGCAGCCAATCACAGGGGTACCAAGAGACCCAGTACTTC.

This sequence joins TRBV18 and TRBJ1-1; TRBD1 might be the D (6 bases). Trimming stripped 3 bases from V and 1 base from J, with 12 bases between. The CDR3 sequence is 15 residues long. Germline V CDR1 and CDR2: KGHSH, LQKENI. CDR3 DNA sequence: TGTGCCAGCTCACCGAAGGGGGTGAAGAACACTGAAGCTTTCTTT. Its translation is CASSPKGVKNTEAFF.